The 13 T cell receptor beta chains below were found in one sample sequenced in a study of human T cells and chemical hapten exposure. The time point was: pre-sensitization, week 0. Treatment denoted: therapeutic diphenylcyclopropenone sensitization with weekly scalp DPC. One entry per CDR3 protein results from TCRdb running MiXCR on the RACE reads. The sample has a few hundred thousand distinct CDR3 sequences; around 7% are singletons. Material: whole blood, obtained in connection with sensitization to the hapten diphenylcyclopropenone (DPC). The receptors originated from a man between 18 and 35 years old with alopecia areata. Some clones in this sample may be carry-over from other donors' samples.

The rearrangement joins TRBV6-2 or TRBV6-3 to TRBJ2-7; a possible D gene is TRBD2 (6 bases). Per the germline V gene, CDR1 is MNHEY and CDR2 is SVGEGT. The CDR3 has 15 amino acids. V lost 2 bases to trimming and J lost 0 bases, with 11 bases between them. CDR3 sequence reads: CASSYIGTYSYEQYV. The CDR3 nucleotides read TGTGCCAGCAGTTACATCGGGACTTACTCCTACGAGCAGTACGTC.

As to this clonotype: This may be a read error, as it is one base from a much larger clone. The J gene is TRBJ1-4, the V gene TRBV2; D ambiguous. The V end was cut by 7 bases, the J end by 4 bases, with 13 bases between. CDR3 length: 14 residues. CDR1 SNHLY and CDR2 FYNNEI come from the germline V gene. CDR3 in amino acids: CASIPDLFNEKLFF. The CDR3, as DNA: TGTGCCAGCATTCCAGACTTGTTTAATGAAAAACTGTTTTTT. Full variable domain (rest looked up from reference TRBV2 and TRBJ1-4): EPEVTQTPSHQVTQMGQEVILRCVPISNHLYFYWYRQILGQKVEFLVSFYNNEISEKSEIFDDQFSVERPDGSNFTLKIRSTKLEDSAMYFCASIPDLFNEKLFFGSGTQLSVL.

In its sample, this clonotype was seen many times. DNA of the CDR3: TGTGCCAGCAGTTACGCCATGGGACGGATCTCTGGAAACACCATATATTTT. Protein: CASSYAMGRISGNTIYF. V is TRBV6-2 or TRBV6-3 and J is TRBJ1-3; maybe TRBD1 (5 bases). CDR3 length: 17 amino acids. CDR1 is MNHEY and CDR2 is SVGEGT in the germline V gene. V dropped 2 bases and J dropped 0 bases, with 14 bases sitting between them.

In this sample, this clonotype turned up many times. This chain connects TRBV7-9 to TRBJ1-6; 9 bases line up with TRBD1. CDR3 length: 16 residues. The V gene end was trimmed by 1 base and the J gene end by 2 bases; junction bases not matched to a gene: 0. Germline CDR1 is SEHNR and CDR2 is FQNEAQ (reference sequence). CDR3 DNA sequence: TGTGCCAGCAGCTTAGGGGACAGGGCCTATAATTCACCCCTCCACTTT. Its protein product is CASSLGDRAYNSPLHF.

The chain employs TRBV12-3 or TRBV12-4 and TRBJ2-1, with 7 bases lining up with TRBD1. This CDR3 is built from 17 residues. Trimming took 3 bases from V and 0 from J; bases not matched to a gene: 8. In DNA, the CDR3 is TGTGCCAGCAGTTTTCCCCTGACAGGGCTCTCCTACAATGAGCAGTTCTTC. Amino acid sequence: CASSFPLTGLSYNEQFF.

In DNA form, the CDR3 reads TGTGCGGCGGGGTTCACAGATACGCAGTATTTT. It yields the protein CAAGFTDTQYF. This chain links TRBV10-3 with TRBJ2-3; tentatively, D is TRBD2 (6 bases). The germline V gene encodes CDR1 ENHRY and CDR2 SYGVKD. The CDR3 is 11 amino acids.

This chain connects TRBV7-6 to TRBJ1-2; D possibly corresponds to TRBD1 (5 bases). CDR3 length: 15 residues. CDR1 SGHVS and CDR2 FNYEAQ come from the germline V gene. Trimming removed 3 bases at V and 2 bases at J, with 13 bases between. This CDR3 reads CASSLGDGANYGYTF. The CDR3 DNA follows: TGTGCCAGCAGCTTGGGGGATGGGGCGAACTATGGCTACACCTTC.

This clonotype was detected only a few times. The chain carries TRBV20-1 and TRBJ2-7, with 9 bases fitting TRBD1. V lost 0 bases and J lost 4; bases outside the gene matches: 4. Germline CDR1 is DFQATT and CDR2 is SNEGSKA (reference sequence). The CDR3 has 14 residues. CDR3: CSARDHRGPYEQYF. The CDR3 bases are TGCAGTGCTAGAGACCACAGGGGGCCGTACGAGCAGTACTTC.

This clonotype was counted at least ten times. The chain recombines TRBV7-8 with TRBJ2-5; D may be TRBD1 (6 bases). The CDR3 loop spans 14 amino acids. Trimming removed 4 bases at V and 2 bases at J, with 11 bases between. The germline gives CDR1 SGHVS, CDR2 FQNEAQ. CDR3 amino acids: CASSSQDRQETQYF. The CDR3 DNA reads as TGTGCCAGCAGCTCGCAAGACAGGCAAGAGACCCAGTACTTC.

This clonotype was detected a few times. The chain employs TRBV7-8 and TRBJ2-3; 7 nucleotides align to TRBD2. Germline assignment: CDR1 SGHVS and CDR2 FQNEAQ. With 4 bases clipped from V and 4 bases from J, the junction kept 8 bases outside the gene matches. CDR3 length: 15 amino acids. CDR3 residues: CASSSRRGVADTQYF. DNA of the CDR3: TGTGCCAGCAGCTCCCGCCGGGGGGTTGCAGATACGCAGTATTTT.

The chain uses TRBV28 and TRBJ2-3, with D maybe TRBD2 (6 bases). Germline CDR1 MDHEN, CDR2 SYDVKM. The CDR3 contains 15 residues. V shed 3 bases and J shed 6 bases, with 16 bases lying between them. This CDR3 reads CASSFRDSRHDTQYF. The CDR3 DNA follows: TGTGCCAGCAGTTTCCGGGACTCCAGACACGATACGCAGTATTTT.

In its sample, this clonotype was seen many times. The genes are TRBV6-2 or TRBV6-3 and TRBJ2-5; TRBD2 matches 8 bases. There are 17 residues in the CDR3. V lost 6 bases to trimming and J lost 2 bases; unmatched junction nucleotides: 14. CDR1 MNHEY and CDR2 SVGEGT come from the germline V gene. The CDR3 reads CASRPTSVGGAQETQYF. The CDR3 DNA sequence: TGTGCCAGCAGACCCACATCTGTCGGGGGGGCTCAAGAGACCCAGTACTTC.

This clonotype was counted at least ten times. The V gene is TRBV27, the J gene TRBJ2-4; 11 bases map to TRBD2. The V and J ends lost 3 bases and 8 bases, in that order; junction bases with no gene match: 9. CDR1 and CDR2 (germline): MNHEY, SMNVEV (reference sequence). The CDR3 extends over 16 amino acids. CDR3: CASSFRPSGGRDIQYF. The CDR3 DNA is TGTGCCAGCAGTTTTAGGCCTAGCGGGGGGCGAGACATTCAGTACTTC.